Below are 17 T cell receptor beta chains sequenced from a single sample in a study of vaccination and CD4 T cells after COVID-19 (dated by TCRdb to 2022 to 2024). These TCRs are of unknown antigen specificity. The treatment or condition label corresponds to: roughly 10-day PBMC culture with coronavirus spike peptide pools or control peptides (ViraFEST assay). Libraries were made using PCR. These reads were obtained on an Illumina iSeq 100. DNA from cultured CD4+ T cells was subjected to TCR sequencing with the Oncomine TCR Beta short-read assay at the Johns Hopkins FTIC core. TCRdb handled the public reads itself, with Q25 trimming in fastp and clone calling in MiXCR, and kept productive beta chains. Rows are combined by CDR3 protein, so each entry shows the most common genes and DNA. The table for this sample lists under 15,000 distinct CDR3 sequences; 60% of them were counted only once. The leading ten clones occupy 22% of the sample.

What was sequenced was CD4+ T cells from blood, cultured in vitro. The receptors were gathered from a human donor who had recovered from COVID-19.

The chain recombines TRBV6-5 with TRBJ2-7; no definite D call. Trimming took 3 bases from V and 4 from J, leaving 10 bases between them. This CDR3 comprises 13 residues. Germline V gene data show CDR1 as MNHEY and CDR2 as SVGAGI. The CDR3 protein is CASSYGLPYEQYF. CDR3 bases: TGTGCCAGCAGTTATGGCTTACCTTACGAGCAGTACTTC.

V and J are TRBV19 and TRBJ1-6; 7 bases are a match to TRBD1. The germline V gene encodes CDR1 LNHDA and CDR2 SQIVND (reference sequence). The junction had 7 bases not matched to a gene; V was cut back by 10 bases and J by 7 bases. The length of the CDR3 is 13 residues. CDR3: CATSGQTNSPLHF. In DNA form, the CDR3 reads TGTGCCACCTCGGGACAGACCAATTCACCCCTCCACTTT.

The V call is TRBV19, the J call TRBJ2-5, with 7 positions matching TRBD2. Germline V CDR1 and CDR2: LNHDA, SQIVND (reference sequence). This CDR3 is built from 13 residues. J lost 4 bases, V lost 7 bases, and 6 bases had no gene match. CDR3 DNA sequence: TGTGCCAGTACTAGCACGGGAGGAGAGACCCAGTACTTC. Translation gives CASTSTGGETQYF.

The chain employs TRBV28 and TRBJ2-3; the D is unclear. Trimming removed 6 bases from V and 3 bases from J, with 7 bases in between. CDR3 length: 12 residues. Germline CDR1 and CDR2: MDHEN and SYDVKM. CDR3 DNA sequence: TGTGCCAGCAGGTTGGGGACAGATACGCAGTATTTT. Translating it yields CASRLGTDTQYF.

The chain is built from TRBV6-1 and TRBJ1-6; no firm D call. The CDR3 spans 15 residues. The germline CDR1 and CDR2 sequences are MNHNS and SASEGT. Trimming took off 1 base at V and 9 bases at J, with 13 bases between the two ends. CDR3 protein: CASSEGAAGGSPLHF. CDR3 DNA sequence: TGTGCCAGCAGTGAAGGTGCCGCTGGAGGTTCACCCCTCCACTTT.

This chain joins TRBV20-1 and TRBJ2-3; TRBD2 aligns across 10 bases. Trimming cost V 3 bases and J 4 bases; bases outside gene matches: 7. The CDR3 totals 15 residues. The germline CDR1 and CDR2 sequences are DFQATT and SNEGSKA (reference sequence). CDR3 DNA sequence: TGCAGTGCTAGTGACCCGCTAGCGGGAGCAGATACGCAGTATTTT. Translating gives CSASDPLAGADTQYF.

The chain combines TRBV2 with TRBJ1-1; no reliable D call. Trimming pared 8 bases from V and 1 base from J, leaving 14 bases between. Germline-derived CDR1 and CDR2 are SNHLY and FYNNEI. The CDR3 is 14 amino acids. The CDR3 nucleotides are TGTGCCAGCTTCTTGAGTCCCCAGAACACTGAAGCTTTCTTT. Protein sequence: CASFLSPQNTEAFF. Using reference TRBV2 and TRBJ1-1 for the parts outside the CDR3, the full variable domain is EPEVTQTPSHQVTQMGQEVILRCVPISNHLYFYWYRQILGQKVEFLVSFYNNEISEKSEIFDDQFSVERPDGSNFTLKIRSTKLEDSAMYFCASFLSPQNTEAFFGQGTRLTVV.

The V call is TRBV5-1, the J call TRBJ2-5; possibly TRBD1 for D (6 bases). The ends were cut back, 4 bases at V and 4 bases at J, with 14 bases in the middle. CDR3 size: 14 residues. Germline CDR1 reads SGHRS; CDR2 reads YFSETQ. The CDR3 reads CASSGGSGGETQYF. CDR3 sequence (DNA): TGCGCCAGCAGCGGGGGCTCTGGCGGAGAGACCCAGTACTTC. The full variable domain, its missing parts supplied by reference TRBV5-1 and TRBJ2-5, is KAGVTQTPRYLIKTRGQQVTLSCSPISGHRSVSWYQQTPGQGLQFLFEYFSETQRNKGNFPGRFSGRQFSNSRSEMNVSTLELGDSALYLCASSGGSGGETQYFGPGTRLLVL.

The V and J genes are TRBV28 and TRBJ1-2; D gene unclear. This CDR3 region has 13 residues. The V gene lost 6 bases and the J gene lost 4 bases, with 12 bases spanning the gap. Germline assignment: CDR1 MDHEN and CDR2 SYDVKM. The CDR3 region is CASRPGLTYGYTF. The CDR3 bases are TGTGCCAGCAGACCTGGACTGACCTATGGCTACACCTTC.

V usage is TRBV5-4 and J usage is TRBJ2-2; possibly TRBD2 for D (5 bases). The CDR3 is made up of 16 amino acids. Trimming removed 4 bases at V and 0 bases at J, with 13 bases between. Germline CDR1 reads SGHNT; CDR2 reads YYREEE (reference sequence). The CDR3 loop is CASSPNWGANTGELFF. Written as DNA, the CDR3 is TGTGCCAGCAGCCCGAATTGGGGAGCGAACACCGGGGAGCTGTTTTTT.

The rearrangement uses TRBV6-5 and TRBJ1-4; D remains ambiguous. CDR3 length: 12 amino acids. V gave up 2 bases and J gave up 7 bases, with 5 bases separating them. The germline gives CDR1 MNHEY, CDR2 SVGAGI. The CDR3 sequence: CASSYNAEKLFF. The CDR3 nucleotides read TGTGCCAGCAGTTACAACGCTGAAAAACTGTTTTTT.

The rearrangement uses TRBV20-1 and TRBJ2-1, with D hard to call. Germline lookup yields CDR1 DFQATT and CDR2 SNEGSKA (reference sequence). The V gene lost 0 bases and the J gene lost 3 bases, with 9 bases spanning the gap. CDR3 length: 14 residues. CDR3 residues: CSARDPYDYNEQFF. CDR3 bases: TGCAGTGCTAGAGACCCTTACGACTACAATGAGCAGTTCTTC.

V and J are TRBV15 and TRBJ2-3; unclear D gene. Germline V gives CDR1 LNHNV, CDR2 YYDKDF (reference sequence). V lost 0 bases, J lost 5 bases, and 12 bases lay in between. This CDR3 spans 15 amino acids. The CDR3 sequence: CATSRDKSRRDTQYF. The CDR3 coding sequence is TGTGCCACCAGCAGAGATAAAAGTCGGAGAGATACGCAGTATTTT. The variable domain in full, completed from reference TRBV15 and TRBJ2-3, reads DAMVIQNPRYQVTQFGKPVTLSCSQTLNHNVMYWYQQKSSQAPKLLFHYYDKDFNNEADTPDNFQSRRPNTSFCFLDIRSPGLGDTAMYLCATSRDKSRRDTQYFGPGTRLTVL.

The chain is built from TRBV19 and TRBJ2-5; D is ambiguous. Germline values: CDR1 LNHDA, CDR2 SQIVND (reference sequence). The CDR3 is made up of 13 amino acids. The ends were cut back, 3 bases at V and 5 bases at J, with 10 bases in the middle. The CDR3, as DNA: TGTGCCAGTAGTATCAGGTACCGGGAGACCCAGTACTTC. It translates to CASSIRYRETQYF.

V usage is TRBV20-1 and J usage is TRBJ1-2; 7 bases fit TRBD1. With V trimmed by 6 bases and J by 8 bases, 9 bases remained unmatched. The CDR3 consists of 12 residues. Germline V gene sequence: CDR1 DFQATT, CDR2 SNEGSKA (reference sequence). CDR3 region: CSAKTGTQGYTF. CDR3 coding DNA: TGCAGTGCCAAGACAGGGACGCAAGGCTACACCTTC.

The chain employs TRBV10-3 and TRBJ2-7, with D uncertain. V was pared by 0 bases and J by 0 bases, with 12 bases between. CDR1 and CDR2 from the germline V gene are ENHRY and SYGVKD. This CDR3 has 16 amino acids. The CDR3 loop is CAISESGRHPSYEQYF. Written as DNA, the CDR3 is TGTGCCATCAGTGAGTCAGGAAGACATCCCTCCTACGAGCAGTACTTC.

This sequence joins TRBV7-2 and TRBJ2-2; the D is unclear. The CDR3 consists of 12 residues. From germline, CDR1 is SGHTA and CDR2 FQGNSA. The V end was cut by 7 bases, the J end by 3 bases, with 6 bases between. CDR3 sequence reads: CASTTDTGELFF. DNA of the CDR3: TGTGCCAGCACCACCGACACCGGGGAGCTGTTTTTT.